Detailed here is one T cell receptor beta chain. What this receptor recognizes is not known. No base quality values were provided; no much bigger clone lies one nucleotide off. This specimen comes from a study of a mutant IDH1 vaccine in newly diagnosed glioma (dated by TCRdb to the early 2020s). Context from the whole study: Patients received eight vaccinations in weeks 1, 3, 5, 7, 11, 15, 19 and 23, corresponding to visits V03 through V10. Vaccination began 4-6 weeks after radiotherapy alone, or alongside temozolomide cycles in the chemotherapy-containing groups. Of the roughly 32 patients who were treated, 62.5% were male and roughly 40% were female, and the mean age was around 40 years. Prior to enrollment, standard therapy consisting of radiotherapy alone, temozolomide alone, or radiochemotherapy with temozolomide had been administered to patients, with the combination being received by most patients. Six visits were used for peripheral blood collection: V03 (baseline), V05, V07, V10, V12 and V13. Longitudinal TCRB deep sequencing was performed for about two dozen treated patients wherever samples were available for exploratory analyses. What the research found in general, with its limitations: Pseudoprogression seemed to be unrelated to changes in the top peripheral T cell clonotypes found by TCRB sequencing. Selection of PBMC samples for TCRB deep sequencing was based on availability. The authors stated that sample limitations prevented analyses of patient blood samples from being reproduced. Immune responses induced by the vaccine were seen in roughly 95% of patients across multiple MHC alleles.

Libraries were made using the immunoSEQ multiplex PCR assay. Following the manufacturer's protocol, the hsTCRB Kit was used to amplify rearranged TCR beta chain sequences. An Illumina MiSeq was used to sequence the TCRB libraries. The authors processed their data as follows. Demultiplexing, trimming and gene mapping were performed with the kit vendor's proprietary platform. TCRdb took over this immuneACCESS table, retaining in-frame rearrangements with V and J assigned. Such tables are incomplete; in checked studies, under half of the missing clones stem from an unresolved V gene, and the remainder is unexplained. For V, J and clone size, that table is used; D and trimming come from the DNA. The sample data list under 150,000 clones, and 85% to 90% of these were observed just once. Jointly, the top ten make up under 0.8% of the sample. The sample's time point label is to be understood as: week 11, during vaccination. Every vaccine dose consisted of 300 ug of a 20-mer mutant IDH1 peptide in Montanide, administered subcutaneously together with topical imiquimod. The donors had newly diagnosed IDH1-mutant astrocytomas of WHO grade 3 or 4 that showed loss of nuclear ATRX. The samples were drawn from NOA16, a multicentre, single-arm, open-label phase I trial in Germany that tested a mutant IDH1 peptide vaccine in humans for the first time. Genomic DNA for TCRB sequencing was extracted from EDTA blood using the DNeasy Blood and Tissue Kit.

Sequencing was performed on PBMCs, taken from a glioma patient whose treatment included an IDH1 peptide vaccine. The sequence was collected from a woman aged 45-65 years with glioma.

CDR3 reads: CAWSVVPDRGYEAFF. Here is the DNA: TGTGCCTGGAGTGTCGTTCCGGACAGGGGCTACGAAGCTTTCTTT. This chain joins TRBV30 to TRBJ1-1; 9 middle bases align to TRBD1. In the germline V gene (reference sequence), CDR1 corresponds to GTSNPN and CDR2 to SVGIG. The V end gives up 0 bases and the J end 8 bases, leaving 10 bases in the junction not matched to a gene. Taken from cysteine to phenylalanine, the CDR3 has 15 residues. Just CDR3 DNA is preserved here, 45 bases in frame from base 1.